The source of this T cell receptor (beta chain) is a study of CXCR3-negative and CXCR3-positive naive CD8 T cells. Via 5' RACE with UMI labels, TRB cDNA libraries were prepared. TCRdb re-called the 5' RACE reads; one entry per CDR3 protein, DNA not given. The table for this sample gives around 63,000 distinct CDR3 sequences. Every subset of CD8+ T cells was sorted in triplicate at roughly 300,000 cells each. Worth noting for this clonotype: What it binds is unknown.

This CDR3 is 13 amino acids long. Per germline, CDR1 SQVTM and CDR2 ANQGSEA. Whole-study results and caveats: Both naive subsets carried similar amounts of surface CD5, so TCR strength was inferred from TRB CDR3 properties. Diversity ran similarly high across both naive subsets but far lower in memory CD8+ cells. Post-cryopreservation CXCR3 expression was partly diminished, and the bulk of assays employed fresh PBMCs. TRB CDR3 hydrophobicity was greater in CXCR3-positive naive cells than in CXCR3-negative naive cells.

Sequencing was carried out using naive CXCR3+ CD8+ T cells from blood. Subset described: CD45RO-CCR7+CD27+CD95- naive CD8+ T cells expressing CXCR3 (TNR3+). V usage is TRBV29-1 and J usage is TRBJ1-3; the TRBD1 assignment by TCRdb is unverifiable without DNA. The clonotype was recovered from a human donor in good health. Some clones in this sample may be carry-over from other donors' samples. CDR3 sequence reads: CSVLRDNRNTIYF.